Listed here are 25 T cell receptor beta chains from one sample, sequenced in a study of CD8 T cells in Susac syndrome. An input of roughly 0.5 to 1 ug of RNA was subjected to reverse transcription using random hexamers. TCRdb re-derived calls from the immunoSEQ multiplex PCR reads in MiXCR, one entry per CDR3 protein. The sample comprises 100,000 to 150,000 distinct CDR3 sequences, around 96% of which are singletons, and 0.09% to 0.15% rests with the top ten. The sample comprised CD4+ T cells from PBMCs. The source is a human donor in good health.

This chain uses TRBV12-3 or TRBV12-4 with TRBJ2-6; D gene uncertain. This CDR3 has 13 amino acids. V lost 7 bases and J 4 bases, leaving 8 bases between the germline ends. CDR3 sequence (DNA): TGTGCCAGCAACCCCCTCGGGGCCAACGTCCTGACTTTC. Protein sequence: CASNPLGANVLTF.

This clonotype occurred once. This sequence joins TRBV20-1 and TRBJ2-1, with 10 positions matching TRBD2. With 5 bases clipped from V and 3 bases from J, the junction kept 7 bases outside the gene matches. CDR3 length: 15 residues. The V gene's germline CDR1 is DFQATT and CDR2 SNEGSKA (reference sequence). The CDR3 nucleotides are TGCAGTGCTCCTAGTACTAGCGGGATCTACAATGAGCAGTTCTTC. This translates into CSAPSTSGIYNEQFF.

The rearrangement links TRBV6-6 to TRBJ2-1; D unclear. Germline CDR1 MNHNY, CDR2 SVGAGI (reference sequence). This CDR3 region has 12 residues. V lost 2 bases and J lost 8, with 7 bases in between. In DNA, the CDR3 is TGTGCCAGCAGTTACGCCGGTGATGAGCAGTTCTTC. Protein product: CASSYAGDEQFF.

V and J are TRBV15 and TRBJ1-4; 8 bases map to TRBD1. Germline lookup yields CDR1 LNHNV and CDR2 YYDKDF (reference sequence). The CDR3 runs 12 residues. Unmatched junction bases numbered 4, after V lost 3 bases and J lost 13 bases. The CDR3 reads CATSRDRVGLFF. In DNA, the CDR3 is TGTGCCACCAGCAGGGACAGGGTGGGACTGTTTTTT.

This chain connects TRBV18 to TRBJ2-1; 15 bases map to TRBD2. CDR1 is KGHSH and CDR2 is LQKENI in the germline V gene. The CDR3 is 18 residues long. The ends lost 5 bases at V and 1 base at J; junction bases unmatched: 6. The CDR3 loop reads CASSTGLAGGLSYNEQFF. CDR3 in DNA: TGTGCCAGCTCAACCGGACTAGCGGGAGGGCTGTCCTACAATGAGCAGTTCTTC.

The CDR3 bases are TGTGCCAGCAGTTTCAGGGGCTATGGCTACACCTTC. It encodes CASSFRGYGYTF. The V call is TRBV28, the J call TRBJ1-2; D might be TRBD1 (6 bases). The germline V and J ends were trimmed by 3 bases and 4 bases, with 6 bases remaining between them. The CDR3 spans 12 residues. Germline CDR1 is MDHEN and CDR2 is SYDVKM.

This chain connects TRBV10-3 to TRBJ2-7; 8 nucleotides agree with TRBD1. CDR1 is ENHRY and CDR2 is SYGVKD in the germline V gene. The V and J ends lost 11 bases and 2 bases, in that order; junction bases with no gene match: 5. The CDR3 is made up of 12 amino acids. The CDR3 loop is CASGTGPYEQYF. CDR3 nucleotides: TGTGCCTCTGGGACAGGACCCTACGAGCAGTACTTC.

The chain links TRBV2 to TRBJ1-3; 7 bases line up with TRBD1. Trimming at V came to 0 bases and at J to 0 bases, leaving 2 bases not matched to a gene. This CDR3 contains 16 residues. Per germline, CDR1 SNHLY and CDR2 FYNNEI. This CDR3 is CASSEAGQSSGNTIYF. Written as DNA, the CDR3 is TGTGCCAGCAGTGAAGCGGGACAGAGCTCTGGAAACACCATATATTTT.

The V and J genes are TRBV20-1 and TRBJ1-1; a weak D match, TRBD1 (6 bases). Trimming removed 5 bases from V and 1 base from J, with 11 bases in between. The CDR3 runs to 13 residues. The germline V gene encodes CDR1 DFQATT and CDR2 SNEGSKA (reference sequence). In nucleotides, the CDR3 is TGCAGTGCTGCAAAGGACAGGAACACTGAAGCTTTCTTT. It translates to CSAAKDRNTEAFF.

V and J are TRBV28 and TRBJ2-5; the match to TRBD2 covers 14 bases. CDR1 MDHEN and CDR2 SYDVKM come from the germline V gene. J was trimmed by 5 bases and V by 4 bases; bases with no gene match: 9. The length of the CDR3 is 17 residues. The CDR3: CASSSLGLAGGFETQYF. DNA of the CDR3: TGTGCCAGCAGTTCCCTCGGACTAGCGGGAGGTTTTGAGACCCAGTACTTC.

The gene calls are TRBV3-1 and TRBJ2-7, with TRBD2 matching 7 bases. Germline lookup yields CDR1 LGHDT and CDR2 YNNKEL (reference sequence). The CDR3 is 14 residues long. V shed 6 bases, J shed 0 bases, and the junction held 5 bases outside the gene matches. The CDR3 region is CASRLSGASYEQYF. The CDR3 DNA follows: TGTGCCAGCAGGCTGAGCGGGGCCTCCTACGAGCAGTACTTC.

The gene calls are TRBV12-3 or TRBV12-4 and TRBJ2-1; 13 bases map to TRBD2. With V trimmed by 6 bases and J by 9 bases, 8 bases remained unmatched. The CDR3 contains 15 residues. CDR3 sequence (DNA): TGTGCCAGCAGCCCCGGACTAGCGGGAGCCGGTGAGCAGTTCTTC. This translates into CASSPGLAGAGEQFF.

The chain is built from TRBV20-1 and TRBJ2-1; TRBD2 is a possible D gene (6 bases). Germline CDR1 DFQATT, CDR2 SNEGSKA (reference sequence). The CDR3 is made up of 17 amino acids. Trimming took 3 bases from V and 3 from J, leaving 21 bases between them. The CDR3 region has the DNA TGCAGTGCTAGGGGCGGGGTGGTGGCGGGCCTCTACAATGAGCAGTTCTTC. Translating it yields CSARGGVVAGLYNEQFF.

This clonotype turned up a few times. V and J are TRBV7-2 and TRBJ2-1, with D tentatively TRBD2 (6 bases). The CDR3 is 13 amino acids. CDR1 SGHTA and CDR2 FQGNSA come from the germline V gene. With 5 bases removed from V and 7 bases from J, the gap between germline ends came to 12 bases. CDR3 in DNA: TGTGCCAGCAGCCCCCCCAGCGGGAATGAGCAGTTCTTC. This encodes CASSPPSGNEQFF.

This chain uses TRBV10-2 with TRBJ2-4; no reliable D call. The CDR3 consists of 14 residues. V was cut by 3 bases and J by 6 bases, with 12 bases left in between. Germline CDR1 is WSHSY and CDR2 is SAAADI. Here the CDR3 reads CASSEMGIRNIQYF. The CDR3 DNA reads as TGCGCCAGCAGTGAAATGGGTATTAGAAACATTCAGTACTTC.

The chain couples TRBV29-1 to TRBJ1-5; unclear D gene. Germline V lookup: CDR1 SQVTM, CDR2 ANQGSEA. V was clipped by 4 bases and J by 7 bases, with 11 bases between them. The CDR3 spans 12 residues. This CDR3 reads CSVGSRGQPQHF. The CDR3 region has the DNA TGCAGCGTTGGTAGCCGAGGGCAGCCCCAGCATTTT.

V gene TRBV6-5 combines with J gene TRBJ2-6, with unresolved D. The CDR3 has 15 residues. Germline loops: CDR1 MNHEY, CDR2 SVGAGI. Trimming removed 3 bases from V and 3 bases from J, with 9 bases in between. The CDR3 nucleotides are TGTGCCAGCAGTTATTTGGGGTATGGGGCCAACGTCCTGACTTTC. Its translation: CASSYLGYGANVLTF.

The genes are TRBV5-1 and TRBJ1-5; maybe TRBD1 (6 bases). CDR3 size: 16 residues. Germline V gene sequence: CDR1 SGHRS, CDR2 YFSETQ. The ends were cut back, 1 base at V and 1 base at J, with 12 bases in the middle. The CDR3 loop reads CASSLTTGTSNQPQHF. DNA for the CDR3: TGCGCCAGCAGCTTGACAACAGGGACAAGCAATCAGCCCCAGCATTTT.

In DNA, the CDR3 is TGTGCCAGCAGCCAATATCAGAGCCGGAATAGCAATCAGCCCCAGCATTTT. It is translated as CASSQYQSRNSNQPQHF. This chain links TRBV4-2 with TRBJ1-5, with D uncertain. With 2 bases removed from V and 0 bases from J, the gap between germline ends came to 14 bases. Germline V gene data show CDR1 as LGHNA and CDR2 as YNFKEQ. The CDR3 spans 17 residues.

This chain links TRBV5-4 with TRBJ2-1, with D possibly being TRBD2 (5 bases). The CDR3 contains 14 residues. V gave up 3 bases and J gave up 5 bases, with 12 bases separating them. Germline loops: CDR1 SGHNT, CDR2 YYREEE (reference sequence). CDR3 in amino acids: CASSSSHGDNEQFF. DNA for the CDR3: TGTGCCAGCAGCTCCAGTCACGGGGACAATGAGCAGTTCTTC.

This clonotype has a single count. The J gene is TRBJ2-7, the V gene TRBV12-3 or TRBV12-4; tentative D call: TRBD1 (5 bases). CDR3 size: 14 residues. V lost 7 bases to trimming and J lost 3 bases, with 16 bases between them. The DNA for the CDR3 is TGTGCCAGCAAGCCCCAGGGAAAAGACTACGAGCAGTACTTC. Amino acid sequence: CASKPQGKDYEQYF.

The J gene is TRBJ1-1, the V gene TRBV10-3; D is perhaps TRBD1 (6 bases). Trimming shortened V by 0 bases and J by 1 base, and 12 bases separated the two germline ends. This CDR3 contains 16 residues. Looked up from germline, CDR1 is ENHRY and CDR2 is SYGVKD. CDR3 loop: CAISESMGAGNTEAFF. CDR3 coding DNA: TGTGCCATCAGTGAGTCGATGGGGGCTGGGAACACTGAAGCTTTCTTT.

This chain joins TRBV12-3 or TRBV12-4 and TRBJ2-7; D unresolved. V lost 5 bases and J lost 3, with 5 bases in between. The CDR3 extends over 11 amino acids. Here the CDR3 reads CASSAYYEQYF. As DNA, the CDR3 is TGTGCCAGCAGTGCCTACTACGAGCAGTACTTC.

The rearrangement joins TRBV29-1 to TRBJ1-3, with 7 bases identical to TRBD1. The CDR3 totals 13 residues. V lost 7 bases, J lost 2 bases, and 5 bases stayed unmatched. Germline CDR1 is SQVTM and CDR2 is ANQGSEA. The CDR3 is CSASTGTGNTIYF. In nucleotides, the CDR3 is TGCAGCGCATCGACAGGGACTGGAAACACCATATATTTT.

The V and J genes are TRBV30 and TRBJ1-3, with D unresolved. V was clipped by 0 bases and J by 5 bases, with 14 bases between them. The CDR3 totals 15 residues. The germline CDR1 and CDR2 sequences are GTSNPN and SVGIG (reference sequence). The CDR3 coding sequence is TGTGCCTGGAGTGTACGGGAAGTTCGAAGAAACACCATATATTTT. This encodes CAWSVREVRRNTIYF.